Presented here are 30 T cell receptor beta chains from one specimen sequenced in a study of blood T cell repertoires in COVID-19. Profiled with immunoSEQ multiplex PCR; TCRdb holds only in-frame clones, not every one. The sample records 200,000 to 250,000 clones, around 86% being singletons. Specimen: peripheral blood. The receptors originated from a woman between 50 and 59 years old with COVID-19, enrolled during active disease.

The chain links TRBV6-5 to TRBJ1-4; 11 nucleotides agree with TRBD1. The germline V gene has CDR1 MNHEY and CDR2 SVGAGI. With 6 bases clipped from V and 7 bases from J, the junction kept 7 bases outside the gene matches. There are 15 residues in the CDR3. As DNA, the CDR3 is TGTGCCAGCAGCCCCCCGGGACAGGGGGGTGAAAAACTGTTTTTT. As protein: CASSPPGQGGEKLFF.

The gene calls are TRBV6-4 and TRBJ1-2, with TRBD1 matching 8 bases. J was trimmed by 4 bases and V by 4 bases; bases with no gene match: 14. There are 17 residues in the CDR3. Germline V gene lookup returns CDR1 MRHNA and CDR2 SNTAGT. The CDR3 region is CASSVGQGARGGYGYTF. Here the CDR3 DNA reads TGTGCCAGCAGTGTGGGGCAGGGGGCGCGAGGAGGCTATGGCTACACCTTC.

Remarks on this clone: Other nucleotide sequences in the sample specify the same CDR3. The chain has TRBV30 and TRBJ2-5; 8 positions agree with TRBD1. Looked up from germline, CDR1 is GTSNPN and CDR2 is SVGIG (reference sequence). The CDR3 spans 13 residues. V trimming: 5 bases; J trimming: 1 base; junction bases outside the gene matches: 3. The CDR3 sequence is CAWGQGPQETQYF. CDR3 nucleotides: TGTGCCTGGGGACAGGGTCCCCAAGAGACCCAGTACTTC.

This chain uses TRBV10-1 with TRBJ2-1; D ambiguous. The germline V gene encodes CDR1 WNHNN and CDR2 SYGVQD (reference sequence). The CDR3 is 13 amino acids. V dropped 7 bases and J dropped 7 bases, with 14 bases sitting between them. The CDR3 sequence: CASTLPERNEQFF. DNA of the CDR3: TGCGCCAGCACGTTACCCGAGAGGAATGAGCAGTTCTTC.

The V and J genes are TRBV5-6 and TRBJ1-1; D gene unclear. V was pared by 3 bases and J by 0 bases, with 9 bases between. In germline, CDR1 is SGHDT, CDR2 YYEEEE. The CDR3 sequence is 14 residues long. The DNA of the CDR3 is TGTGCCAGCAGCTCTGACATCCTGAACACTGAAGCTTTCTTT. Residues: CASSSDILNTEAFF.

The V and J genes are TRBV29-1 and TRBJ2-6, with TRBD2 as a possible D gene (6 bases). V lost 1 base, J lost 3 bases, and 7 bases lay in between. The CDR3 is 14 amino acids. CDR1 is SQVTM and CDR2 is ANQGSEA in the germline V gene. CDR3 in DNA: TGCAGCGTTGAAGGGCGGGGTGGGGCCAACGTCCTGACTTTC. Translated: CSVEGRGGANVLTF.

CDR3 protein: CASSLGANTGELFF. CDR3 in DNA: TGTGCCAGCAGCTTAGGGGCCAACACCGGGGAGCTGTTTTTT. V usage is TRBV7-2 and J usage is TRBJ2-2; D not certain. The CDR3 is 14 amino acids. V lost 1 base and J lost 2, with 5 bases in between. Germline-derived CDR1 and CDR2 are SGHTA and FQGNSA.

This chain joins TRBV7-9 and TRBJ1-2, with D perhaps TRBD1 (6 bases). V gave up 5 bases and J gave up 4 bases, with 14 bases separating them. Germline CDR1 and CDR2: SEHNR and FQNEAQ (reference sequence). The CDR3 has 14 residues. The CDR3 coding sequence is TGTGCCAGCAGCACCCAGGGGACCTCCTATGGCTACACCTTC. This encodes CASSTQGTSYGYTF.

This clone was observed a handful of times. V gene TRBV5-6 combines with J gene TRBJ1-1; D remains ambiguous. The CDR3 consists of 14 residues. The germline V and J ends were trimmed by 0 bases and 6 bases, with 12 bases remaining between them. The germline V gene encodes CDR1 SGHDT and CDR2 YYEEEE. The CDR3 sequence is CASSLGGSGSEAFF. The DNA of the CDR3 is TGTGCCAGCAGCTTGGGGGGTAGCGGCTCTGAAGCTTTCTTT. Filled out from reference TRBV5-6 and TRBJ1-1, the complete variable domain reads DAGVTQSPTHLIKTRGQQVTLRCSPKSGHDTVSWYQQALGQGPQFIFQYYEEEERQRGNFPDRFSGHQFPNYSSELNVNALLLGDSALYLCASSLGGSGSEAFFGQGTRLTVV.

The V and J genes are TRBV15 and TRBJ1-2, with D perhaps matching TRBD1 (6 bases). Trimming took off 0 bases at V and 4 bases at J, with 12 bases between the two ends. This CDR3 has 15 residues. Germline loops: CDR1 LNHNV, CDR2 YYDKDF (reference sequence). DNA of the CDR3: TGTGCCACCAGCAGAGATCTACAGGGCCTCTATGGCTACACCTTC. Its translation: CATSRDLQGLYGYTF.

V usage is TRBV5-4 and J usage is TRBJ2-3, with D possibly matching TRBD2 (5 bases). The ends were cut back, 3 bases at V and 0 bases at J, with 14 bases in the middle. The CDR3 has 16 amino acids. The germline V gene has CDR1 SGHNT and CDR2 YYREEE (reference sequence). CDR3 coding DNA: TGTGCCAGCAGCTCGGGAAGGGAGAGAAGCACAGATACGCAGTATTTT. Protein product: CASSSGRERSTDTQYF.

CDR3 nucleotides: TGCGCCAGCAGTCTCGGCGGGGGCGTCGGCTATGGCTACACCTTC. This gives the protein CASSLGGGVGYGYTF. The J gene is TRBJ1-2, the V gene TRBV23-1; D may be TRBD1 (6 bases). TRBV23-1 is classed as an ORF, of uncertain function. This CDR3 is built from 15 residues. V shed 4 bases and J shed 4 bases, with 16 bases lying between them.

This rearrangement joins TRBV27 to TRBJ2-7; 11 bases are shared with TRBD1. The germline V gene encodes CDR1 MNHEY and CDR2 SMNVEV (reference sequence). V lost 7 bases, J lost 0 bases, and 2 bases stayed unmatched. The CDR3 sequence is 14 residues long. This CDR3 is CASKGQGASYEQYF. The CDR3 bases are TGTGCCAGCAAAGGACAGGGGGCCTCCTACGAGCAGTACTTC.

The chain couples TRBV9 to TRBJ1-2; D not certain. The V and J ends lost 0 bases and 5 bases respectively, with 8 bases between them. Germline V gene data show CDR1 as SGDLS and CDR2 as YYNGEE. The CDR3 is 13 residues long. CDR3: CASSVAGPYGYTF. In DNA form, the CDR3 reads TGTGCCAGCAGCGTAGCTGGGCCATATGGCTACACCTTC. The full variable domain, completed using reference TRBV9 and TRBJ1-2, is DSGVTQTPKHLITATGQRVTLRCSPRSGDLSVYWYQQSLDQGLQFLIQYYNGEERAKGNILERFSAQQFPDLHSELNLSSLELGDSALYFCASSVAGPYGYTFGSGTRLTVV.

This clone was picked up a small number of times. The chain links TRBV3-1 (or the pseudogene TRBV3-2) to TRBJ2-3; TRBD1 matches at 8 bases. From germline, CDR1 is LGHDT and CDR2 YNNKEL (reference sequence). J was trimmed by 5 bases and V by 4 bases; bases with no gene match: 8. The CDR3 totals 15 residues. The CDR3 loop is CASSPLRTGLDTQYF. The CDR3 DNA reads TGTGCCAGCAGCCCCTTGAGGACAGGGTTAGATACGCAGTATTTT.

This chain uses TRBV2 with TRBJ1-6; perhaps TRBD1 as D (5 bases). The CDR3 sequence is 18 residues long. The germline V gene has CDR1 SNHLY and CDR2 FYNNEI. V was trimmed by 8 bases and J by 0 bases, leaving 20 bases between them. In DNA, the CDR3 is TGTGCCAGCTTCCGACAGACACACAACAGCTCCTATAATTCACCCCTCCACTTT. This translates into CASFRQTHNSSYNSPLHF.

V gene TRBV9 combines with J gene TRBJ2-3; the match to TRBD2 covers 11 bases. The germline gives CDR1 SGDLS, CDR2 YYNGEE. The CDR3 runs to 18 residues. The V segment lost 0 bases and the J segment 3 bases; nucleotides outside the gene matches: 9. CDR3 nucleotide sequence: TGTGCCAGCAGCGTAGGACTAGCGGGGCGGGGAGTGACAGATACGCAGTATTTT. Its protein is CASSVGLAGRGVTDTQYF.

V and J are TRBV18 and TRBJ2-7; D possibly corresponds to TRBD2 (6 bases). V gave up 5 bases and J gave up 0 bases, with 11 bases separating them. The CDR3 is made up of 14 amino acids. In germline, CDR1 is KGHSH, CDR2 LQKENI. The CDR3 protein is CASSRDLNSYEQYF. CDR3 bases: TGTGCCAGCTCAAGGGACTTAAACTCCTACGAGCAGTACTTC.

This chain joins TRBV6-5 and TRBJ1-3, with a possible D match to TRBD1 (6 bases). Germline assignment: CDR1 MNHEY and CDR2 SVGAGI. This CDR3 has 14 amino acids. The V end lost 3 bases, the J end lost 4 bases, and 10 bases lay between the germline ends. CDR3 protein: CASSYDRMGNTIYF. In DNA, the CDR3 is TGTGCCAGCAGTTATGACAGGATGGGAAACACCATATATTTT.

V and J are TRBV27 and TRBJ1-6; D gene ambiguous. This CDR3 is built from 16 residues. The V end was cut by 0 bases, the J end by 5 bases, with 11 bases between. In germline, CDR1 is MNHEY, CDR2 SMNVEV (reference sequence). In DNA, the CDR3 is TGTGCCAGCAGTTTATCGGGAGGGCGGAATAATTCACCCCTCCACTTT. As protein: CASSLSGGRNNSPLHF.

The chain is built from TRBV24-1 and TRBJ2-1; 10 nucleotides line up with TRBD2. This CDR3 has 16 amino acids. V shed 5 bases and J 0 bases; nucleotides not matched to a gene: 3. CDR1 KGHDR and CDR2 SFDVKD come from the germline V gene. CDR3 DNA sequence: TGTGCCACCAGTGCTCTAGCGGGGGCCTCCTACAATGAGCAGTTCTTC. Its protein product is CATSALAGASYNEQFF.

This clone was seen only once. The chain carries TRBV14 and TRBJ2-3; TRBD2 might be the D (5 bases). This CDR3 has 15 amino acids. The V end was cut by 4 bases, the J end by 1 base, with 12 bases between. Per germline, CDR1 SGHDN and CDR2 FVKESK. The CDR3 DNA follows: TGTGCCAGCAGCCTCCACAGCGGAGGCACAGATACGCAGTATTTT. As protein: CASSLHSGGTDTQYF.

This chain joins TRBV15 and TRBJ2-5; D remains ambiguous. The CDR3 contains 15 residues. Germline V CDR1 and CDR2: LNHNV, YYDKDF (reference sequence). With 0 bases removed from V and 5 bases from J, the gap between germline ends came to 13 bases. The CDR3 DNA sequence: TGTGCCACCAGCAGAGATACCAAAGCCGTGGAGACCCAGTACTTC. Amino acids: CATSRDTKAVETQYF.

Here the CDR3 reads CASSFVRRGDEQYF. DNA for the CDR3: TGTGCCAGCAGCTTTGTACGGAGAGGAGACGAGCAGTACTTC. The rearrangement links TRBV11-3 to TRBJ2-7; D gene uncertain. Germline CDR1 SGHNT, CDR2 YENEEA. This CDR3 is built from 14 residues. Trimming cost V 3 bases and J 5 bases, with 14 bases left between them. The full variable domain, completed using reference TRBV11-3 and TRBJ2-7, is EAGVVQSPRYKIIEKKQPVAFWCNPISGHNTLYWYLQNLGQGPELLIRYENEEAVDDSQLPKDRFSAERLKGVDSTLKIQPAELGDSAVYLCASSFVRRGDEQYFGPGTRLTVT.

As DNA, the CDR3 is TGTGCCAGCAGCCAAGTTCAGGGCTATGGCTACACCTTC. The encoded protein is CASSQVQGYGYTF. The V gene is TRBV3-1 (or the pseudogene TRBV3-2), the J gene TRBJ1-2; the D gene is possibly TRBD1 (5 bases). The CDR3 consists of 13 residues. Between the trimmed V and J ends, which lost 1 base and 4 bases, there was a span of 7 bases. CDR1 is LGHDT and CDR2 is YNNKEL in the germline V gene (reference sequence).

The chain has TRBV5-1 and TRBJ2-7; TRBD1 agrees at 9 bases. The CDR3 sequence is 15 residues long. J lost 4 bases, V lost 7 bases, and 12 bases had no gene match. CDR1 SGHRS and CDR2 YFSETQ come from the germline V gene. CDR3 region: CASRSGTGSSYEQYF. The CDR3 nucleotides read TGCGCCAGCCGCTCCGGGACAGGGTCGTCGTACGAGCAGTACTTC.

This chain links TRBV5-8 with TRBJ2-3; tentatively, D is TRBD1 (6 bases). The germline CDR1 and CDR2 sequences are SGHTS and YDEGEE. With 2 bases removed from V and 4 bases from J, the gap between germline ends came to 11 bases. The CDR3 is 14 amino acids. The CDR3 nucleotides read TGTGCCAGCAGCTTAGGACAGAAGGCAGATACGCAGTATTTT. As protein: CASSLGQKADTQYF. The full variable domain, with the rest looked up from reference TRBV5-8 and TRBJ2-3, is EAGVTQSPTHLIKTRGQQATLRCSPISGHTSVYWYQQALGLGLQFLLWYDEGEERNRGNFPPRFSGRQFPNYSSELNVNALELEDSALYLCASSLGQKADTQYFGPGTRLTVL.

The chain uses TRBV6-5 and TRBJ1-2; no definite D call. Germline V CDR1 and CDR2: MNHEY, SVGAGI. V was trimmed by 8 bases and J by 5 bases, leaving 15 bases between them. The CDR3 runs to 13 residues. CDR3 DNA sequence: TGTGCCAGCTTCCCACCGGGATATTATGGCTACACCTTC. Protein product: CASFPPGYYGYTF.

The gene calls are TRBV7-2 and TRBJ1-2; maybe TRBD1 (5 bases). This CDR3 comprises 14 residues. Germline CDR1 is SGHTA and CDR2 is FQGNSA. The V gene lost 3 bases and the J gene lost 1 base, with 9 bases spanning the gap. CDR3 nucleotide sequence: TGTGCCAGCAGCTTTGTAAGGGGTAACTATGGCTACACCTTC. It is translated as CASSFVRGNYGYTF. The full variable domain, rest sourced from reference TRBV7-2 and TRBJ1-2, is GAGVSQSPSNKVTEKGKDVELRCDPISGHTALYWYRQSLGQGLEFLIYFQGNSAPDKSGLPSDRFSAERTGGSVSTLTIQRTQQEDSAVYLCASSFVRGNYGYTFGSGTRLTVV.

The chain uses TRBV4-1 and TRBJ1-3; D is unclear. Trimming stripped 2 bases from V and 0 bases from J, with 5 bases between. This CDR3 region has 14 residues. The V gene's germline CDR1 is MGHRA and CDR2 YSYEKL. CDR3 DNA: TGCGCCAGCAGCCAACCCAGCTCTGGAAACACCATATATTTT. This translates into CASSQPSSGNTIYF.